This TCR beta chain was sequenced during a study of PD-L1 blockade in urothelial cancer (dated by TCRdb to about 2017). At the level of the whole study: Therapy was started at some point between 2014 and 2016 for all patients, and atezolizumab 1,200 mg was administered intravenously every 3 weeks. About nine tenths of the roughly 29 patients were males with bladder-origin urothelial cancer, and about 60% of the 29 reported a prior smoking history. An ECOG performance status of 0 or 1 was recorded for the patients, and 0 to 3 prior chemotherapy regimens had been received by the patients. Blood samples were analyzed 3 weeks after the start of treatment (second dose) and 6 weeks after the start of treatment. Blood samples gave median yields of approximately 130,000 T cells and 80,000 or so unique TCRs, along with a median clonality of around 0.075. Somatic, immune and clinical correlates of response to PD-L1 blockade with atezolizumab in urothelial cancer were the focus of an exploratory multi-omic analysis. Pretreatment tumor samples and matched peripheral blood, collected serially before and after atezolizumab treatment, underwent TCR sequencing. Durable clinical benefit meant progression-free survival longer than 6 months, and TCR features were also tested against progression-free and overall survival. In the same patients, whole exome sequencing and RNA sequencing of pretreatment tumors were performed in addition to TCR sequencing. Fewer than ten patients achieved durable clinical benefit and approximately 20 did not. Twenty-nine patients had pretreatment blood TCR-seq, some 25 had at least one posttreatment blood collection, and some 25 had tumor TCR-seq. Beyond this particular receptor, the publication reports: Because the sample size was small (n ≈ 27) and many exploratory analyses were performed, the results are intended to be hypothesis-generating. Patients with durable benefit showed greater expansion of tumor-associated TCR clones in peripheral blood 3 weeks after starting treatment (n ≈ 21, p = 0.022). Improved progression-free and overall survival was associated with having pretreatment peripheral blood TCR clonality below the median.

Trimming leaves V shorter by 1 base and J shorter by 0 bases, with the junction holding 3 bases beyond the gene matches. The CDR3 measures 15 amino acids from cysteine to phenylalanine. Just CDR3 DNA is preserved here, 45 bases in frame from base 1. For CDR1 and CDR2, the germline V gene lists MNHEY and SVGAGI. Details on this clone: Its antigen remains undetermined. Within one base of it there is no much larger clone, and no base qualities were kept.

Each PCR received spiked-in synthetic TCR analog templates so that absolute template abundance could be estimated from read counts. TCRbeta CDR3 regions were amplified from genomic DNA with bias-controlled V and J gene primers using the immunoSEQ assay. Sequencing of rearranged TCRbeta segments was done at approximately 20X coverage. Per the original workflow: Clustering was used to correct sequencing errors, and CDR3s were annotated against IMGT so that V, D and J genes could be assigned. Downstream analyses used only productive TCRbeta rearrangements and left out out-of-frame or stop-codon sequences. Clonality was computed as one minus Shannon entropy normalized by the log of the number of unique productive sequences. Clones differing between time points or between blood and tumor were identified by Fisher's exact test with Benjamini-Hochberg correction at adjusted p below 0.01. TCRdb holds this immuneACCESS table with in-frame rearrangements only. Some clones are missing; in checked studies, unresolved V genes explain under half, and the rest has no known cause. V and J calls and clone size come straight from that table; D and trimming were deduced from the DNA. This sample holds 70,000 to 85,000 clones; 90% were observed only once. The ten largest clones represent 3.5% to 5.5% of the sample.

What the time point label conveys for this sample: pretreatment peripheral blood. The cohort included about 27 patients with locally advanced or metastatic urothelial carcinoma who were treated at Memorial Sloan Kettering on a trial protocol. Peripheral blood mononuclear cells were collected from each patient pretreatment and during treatment, giving between 1 and 8 total time points per patient. The Qiagen DNeasy Blood extraction kit was used to purify genomic DNA from total PBMCs and tumor samples. PBMCs were collected pretreatment and during treatment and were isolated and stored as previously described.

The input for sequencing was PBMCs, taken around atezolizumab (anti-PD-L1) treatment. The origin of this receptor is a man aged 65 to 79 with urothelial cancer. The sequence is built from TRBV6-5 and TRBJ2-7, and TRBD2 matches 7 of the central bases. The CDR3 reads CASSYFGTNSYEQYF. Read as DNA, the sequence is TGTGCCAGCAGTTACTTCGGGACTAACTCCTACGAGCAGTACTTC.